This T cell receptor (beta chain) was identified during a study of blood T cell repertoires in COVID-19. Study-wide background: Nucleic acid was either cDNA or gDNA, and it came from T cells, B-cell-depleted T cells, or PBMCs.

This CDR3 has 15 amino acids. After removal of 5 bases from V and 8 bases from J, the junction contained 11 bases not matched to a gene. The V gene's germline CDR1 is SGHVS and CDR2 FQNEAQ. The data were produced by immunoSEQ multiplex PCR, yet TCRdb's version contains in-frame clones alone and is incomplete. The sample yields 180,000 or so clones, around 80% seen once. Sequencing was performed on peripheral blood. The chain uses TRBV7-8 and TRBJ2-1; 8 nucleotides agree with TRBD1. The origin of this receptor is a woman between 65 and 79 years old with COVID-19, enrolled during active disease. In DNA form, the CDR3 reads TGTGCCAGCAGCCTCGACAGGGGAGAAGGGGATGAGCAGTTCTTC. Its protein product is CASSLDRGEGDEQFF.